This T cell receptor (beta chain) was obtained from a study of OX40 agonist ivuxolimab in advanced cancers. Study at large: Averaging 60 years in age, with a range of about 23 to 79, the cohort was approximately 84% male.

Notes on the study in general: Some patients without response likewise showed low normalized clonal expansion. In the expanded peripheral T cells, antigen specificity was never determined.

Sequencing used immunoSEQ multiplex PCR; TCRdb keeps in-frame clones, though not all of them. The table includes 40,000 to 60,000 clones, approximately 90% detected once. The trim removed 5 bases at V and 6 bases at J, leaving 10 bases unmatched. The germline CDR1 and CDR2 sequences are MNHEY and SMNVEV (reference sequence). The length of the CDR3 is 14 residues. A remark on this clone: Its antigen is still unknown.

If patients had autoimmune disease history or systemic immunosuppression, they were excluded. The starting material was CD4+ or CD8+ T cells sorted from blood, obtained in a trial of the OX40 agonist ivuxolimab. The receptor's source is an adult with an advanced solid tumor such as melanoma, head and neck, liver or kidney cancer. The chain is built from TRBV27 and TRBJ2-7, with 7 bases that match TRBD1. CDR3 protein: CASSPGQPRGEQYF. CDR3 nucleotides: TGTGCCAGCAGTCCGGGACAGCCCAGGGGCGAGCAGTACTTC.